These 32 T cell receptor beta chains were all obtained from the same sample, sequenced in a study of cytomegalovirus exposure and HLA in healthy donors. The primer mix had 60 Vbeta and 13 Jbeta primers. TCRdb's table, derived via immunoSEQ multiplex PCR, lists solely in-frame clones and lacks some. The sample gives roughly 150,000 clones, around 86% of which show up once; 3.5% to 5% is in the top ten. The specimen was PBMCs. Source of these receptors: a man aged 50-60 years in good health and CMV-seropositive.

The rearrangement joins TRBV7-9 to TRBJ2-5; 11 bases are shared with TRBD1. Looked up from germline, CDR1 is SEHNR and CDR2 is FQNEAQ (reference sequence). The CDR3 has 17 residues. Losses at the gene ends were 5 bases for V and 2 bases for J; bases not matched to a gene: 10. CDR3 sequence (DNA): TGTGCCAGCAGCCGTCAGTATCGGGACAGGGGGCAAGAGACCCAGTACTTC. Its protein is CASSRQYRDRGQETQYF.

The chain employs TRBV18 and TRBJ1-1, with D perhaps TRBD1 (5 bases). CDR1 is KGHSH, CDR2 LQKENI, per germline. This CDR3 has 16 residues. Trimming left V 1 base short and J 6 bases short, with 18 bases between. The DNA of the CDR3 is TGTGCCAGCTCACCACTTGACAGTTCGTCGGGCCCTGAAGCTTTCTTT. Its protein product is CASSPLDSSSGPEAFF.

The V gene is TRBV7-9, the J gene TRBJ2-1; TRBD1 agrees at 9 bases. Germline CDR1 reads SEHNR; CDR2 reads FQNEAQ (reference sequence). V lost 3 bases to trimming and J lost 8 bases; unmatched junction nucleotides: 5. The length of the CDR3 is 14 residues. This CDR3 reads CASSFRDRDDEQFF. The CDR3, as DNA: TGTGCCAGCAGCTTCCGGGACAGGGATGATGAGCAGTTCTTC.

In DNA, the CDR3 is TGTGCCAGCAGCCCGACTAGCGGGAAGGTAGATACGCAGTATTTT. This codes for CASSPTSGKVDTQYF. The chain carries TRBV9 and TRBJ2-3; TRBD2 matches at 11 bases. The V gene end was trimmed by 4 bases and the J gene end by 5 bases; junction bases not matched to a gene: 6. The CDR3 runs to 15 residues. The germline CDR1 and CDR2 sequences are SGDLS and YYNGEE.

This clone was picked up one time. The rearrangement joins TRBV7-2 to TRBJ2-3; 8 bases match TRBD2. This CDR3 region has 15 residues. V shed 3 bases, J shed 5 bases, and the junction held 7 bases outside the gene matches. Germline values: CDR1 SGHTA, CDR2 FQGNSA. CDR3 sequence (DNA): TGTGCCAGCAGCTTCTCGCGGGGGGACCAAGATACGCAGTATTTT. This sequence encodes CASSFSRGDQDTQYF. The variable domain in full, completed from reference TRBV7-2 and TRBJ2-3, reads GAGVSQSPSNKVTEKGKDVELRCDPISGHTALYWYRQSLGQGLEFLIYFQGNSAPDKSGLPSDRFSAERTGGSVSTLTIQRTQQEDSAVYLCASSFSRGDQDTQYFGPGTRLTVL.

This clone came up a few times. This chain connects TRBV9 to TRBJ1-2, with D unresolved. The germline V gene encodes CDR1 SGDLS and CDR2 YYNGEE. V lost 0 bases to trimming and J lost 8 bases, with 8 bases between them. The CDR3 has 12 amino acids. The CDR3 sequence is CASSVVGVGYTF. CDR3 DNA sequence: TGTGCCAGCAGCGTAGTCGGGGTCGGCTACACCTTC.

V is TRBV4-2 and J is TRBJ2-7; possible D gene TRBD1, 6 bases. Germline V gene lookup returns CDR1 LGHNA and CDR2 YNFKEQ. This CDR3 comprises 15 residues. The V end lost 1 base, the J end lost 0 bases, and 10 bases lay between the germline ends. CDR3 residues: CASSQGGTPSYEQYF. CDR3 bases: TGTGCCAGCAGCCAAGGGGGGACACCCTCCTACGAGCAGTACTTC.

The rearrangement joins TRBV28 to TRBJ2-7; TRBD1 agrees at 8 bases. J gave up 3 bases and V 6 bases, and 7 bases lay outside the gene matches. CDR3 length: 14 residues. CDR1 MDHEN and CDR2 SYDVKM come from the germline V gene. DNA of the CDR3: TGTGCCAGCAGGACAGGGGACCCACTCTACGAGCAGTACTTC. It codes for CASRTGDPLYEQYF.

This sequence joins TRBV7-2 and TRBJ2-7; 8 bases line up with TRBD1. The CDR3 length is 18 residues. J was trimmed by 3 bases and V by 4 bases; bases with no gene match: 17. The V gene's germline CDR1 is SGHTA and CDR2 FQGNSA. The CDR3 coding sequence is TGTGCCAGCAGCTCCCAAGGACAGGGCGGAAGTAAGGACTACGAGCAGTACTTC. This gives the protein CASSSQGQGGSKDYEQYF.

The chain uses TRBV9 and TRBJ1-4; 9 bases agree with TRBD1. Germline V CDR1 and CDR2: SGDLS, YYNGEE. The V gene end was trimmed by 0 bases and the J gene end by 7 bases; junction bases not matched to a gene: 4. The CDR3 is made up of 15 amino acids. The CDR3: CASSVEQGAGEKLFF. CDR3 coding DNA: TGTGCCAGCAGCGTAGAACAGGGGGCGGGTGAAAAACTGTTTTTT.

J is TRBJ2-2 and V is TRBV9; 10 nucleotides match TRBD2. V trimming: 4 bases; J trimming: 7 bases; junction bases outside the gene matches: 10. Looked up from germline, CDR1 is SGDLS and CDR2 is YYNGEE. This CDR3 contains 16 residues. The CDR3 coding sequence is TGTGCCAGCAGCCCCTACCCTAGCGGGAGTGTCGGGGAGCTGTTTTTT. This encodes CASSPYPSGSVGELFF.

This clone appeared a single time. This chain joins TRBV6-1 and TRBJ2-2; possibly TRBD2 for D (6 bases). Between the trimmed V and J ends, which lost 2 bases and 4 bases, there was a span of 14 bases. This CDR3 comprises 16 residues. The germline CDR1 and CDR2 sequences are MNHNS and SASEGT. CDR3 amino acids: CASSESSGRVTGELFF. For the CDR3, the DNA is TGTGCCAGCAGTGAAAGTTCCGGGAGAGTCACCGGGGAGCTGTTTTTT.

The rearrangement uses TRBV19 and TRBJ2-3, with D maybe TRBD1 (7 bases). Germline CDR1 LNHDA, CDR2 SQIVND (reference sequence). The CDR3 consists of 14 residues. Trimming stripped 4 bases from V and 1 base from J, with 9 bases between. The CDR3: CASSSRGGTDTQYF. The DNA for the CDR3 is TGTGCCAGTAGTAGCAGGGGGGGCACAGATACGCAGTATTTT.

V gene TRBV28 combines with J gene TRBJ2-1; 7 nucleotides align to TRBD1. The CDR3 has 11 residues. Germline V lookup: CDR1 MDHEN, CDR2 SYDVKM. Trimming cost V 5 bases and J 13 bases; bases outside gene matches: 5. This CDR3 reads CASSTRDSQFF. The CDR3 coding sequence is TGTGCCAGCAGTACACGGGACAGTCAGTTCTTC.

V gene TRBV28 combines with J gene TRBJ1-4, with D possibly being TRBD1 (6 bases). V lost 3 bases and J lost 8, with 16 bases in between. This CDR3 is 15 amino acids long. Germline V lookup: CDR1 MDHEN, CDR2 SYDVKM. This CDR3 is CASSFGTTVKEKLFF. In DNA, the CDR3 is TGTGCCAGCAGTTTCGGGACAACGGTAAAGGAAAAACTGTTTTTT.

The chain links TRBV9 to TRBJ2-3; 9 bases are shared with TRBD2. There are 14 residues in the CDR3. The V and J ends lost 5 bases and 2 bases, in that order; junction bases with no gene match: 3. Per germline, CDR1 SGDLS and CDR2 YYNGEE. The CDR3 nucleotides are TGTGCCAGCAGGCGGGGGGGGACCACAGATACGCAGTATTTT. Protein: CASRRGGTTDTQYF.

The genes are TRBV28 and TRBJ2-7, with D possibly matching TRBD2 (7 bases). V lost 2 bases and J 4 bases, leaving 15 bases between the germline ends. The CDR3 is 15 residues long. Germline-derived CDR1 and CDR2 are MDHEN and SYDVKM. CDR3: CASSLAGAPIYEQYF. The CDR3 DNA reads as TGTGCCAGCAGTTTAGCGGGGGCCCCAATTTACGAGCAGTACTTC.

The rearrangement links TRBV29-1 to TRBJ2-7; TRBD1 aligns across 7 bases. The trim removed 5 bases at V and 3 bases at J, leaving 13 bases unmatched. Germline V gives CDR1 SQVTM, CDR2 ANQGSEA. The CDR3 is 15 residues long. CDR3 amino acids: CSVNSWGQGDYEQYF. The CDR3 region has the DNA TGCAGCGTTAACTCCTGGGGCCAGGGGGACTACGAGCAGTACTTC.

The chain carries TRBV18 and TRBJ2-3; TRBD1 might be the D (5 bases). The CDR3 contains 16 residues. Germline CDR1 is KGHSH and CDR2 is LQKENI. Between the trimmed V and J ends, which lost 5 bases and 2 bases, there was a span of 17 bases. The CDR3 bases are TGTGCCAGCTCATGGAGAGACAGACTCATCACAGATACGCAGTATTTT. The encoded protein is CASSWRDRLITDTQYF.

For the CDR3, the DNA is TGTGCCAGCAGCTGGGGGACAGGGGCGCTTTCACCCCTCCACTTT. As protein: CASSWGTGALSPLHF. The gene calls are TRBV5-6 and TRBJ1-6, with 10 nucleotides matching TRBD1. There are 15 residues in the CDR3. Germline trimming cut 3 bases from V and 9 bases from J; bases unmatched to any gene: 6. Germline V gives CDR1 SGHDT, CDR2 YYEEEE.

The rearrangement uses TRBV7-2 and TRBJ2-2; TRBD1 agrees at 11 bases. J was trimmed by 4 bases and V by 4 bases; bases with no gene match: 5. CDR1 and CDR2 from the germline V gene are SGHTA and FQGNSA. The CDR3 sequence is 16 residues long. The CDR3 spells CASSSVGQGVTGELFF. In nucleotides, the CDR3 is TGTGCCAGCAGCTCAGTGGGACAGGGGGTCACCGGGGAGCTGTTTTTT.

The chain has TRBV9 and TRBJ2-1; a weak D match, TRBD1 (6 bases). The CDR3 is made up of 17 amino acids. Between the trimmed V and J ends, which lost 0 bases and 8 bases, there was a span of 21 bases. CDR1 and CDR2 from the germline V gene are SGDLS and YYNGEE. The CDR3 loop reads CASSVESTSPGVYEQFF. In DNA form, the CDR3 reads TGTGCCAGCAGCGTAGAGTCTACTAGTCCAGGGGTTTATGAGCAGTTCTTC.

The chain joins TRBV19 to TRBJ2-7; possibly TRBD2 for D (6 bases). Germline V gene lookup returns CDR1 LNHDA and CDR2 SQIVND (reference sequence). Between the trimmed V and J ends, which lost 3 bases and 0 bases, there was a span of 12 bases. This CDR3 region has 15 residues. For the CDR3, the DNA is TGTGCCAGTAGTATTGGCGGGACCAGCTCCTACGAGCAGTACTTC. Amino acids: CASSIGGTSSYEQYF. Variable domain in full (rest from reference TRBV19 and TRBJ2-7): DGGITQSPKYLFRKEGQNVTLSCEQNLNHDAMYWYRQDPGQGLRLIYYSQIVNDFQKGDIAEGYSVSREKKESFPLTVTSAQKNPTAFYLCASSIGGTSSYEQYFGPGTRLTVT.

The V and J genes are TRBV28 and TRBJ2-1, with TRBD2 identical over 15 bases. Germline-derived CDR1 and CDR2 are MDHEN and SYDVKM. The CDR3 spans 18 residues. V was clipped by 5 bases and J by 4 bases; unmatched bases: 9. In DNA form, the CDR3 reads TGTGCCAGCAGTCCGACGGGACTAGCGGGAGGAGGGTACAATGAGCAGTTCTTC. This translates into CASSPTGLAGGGYNEQFF.

The chain links TRBV7-9 to TRBJ2-1; possible D gene TRBD1, 6 bases. Trimming stripped 4 bases from V and 0 bases from J, with 10 bases between. Germline lookup yields CDR1 SEHNR and CDR2 FQNEAQ (reference sequence). The CDR3 spans 15 residues. This CDR3 is CASSYRESSYNEQFF. The CDR3 bases are TGTGCCAGCAGCTACAGGGAAAGCTCCTACAATGAGCAGTTCTTC. The whole variable domain, remainder taken from reference TRBV7-9 and TRBJ2-1, is DTGVSQNPRHKITKRGQNVTFRCDPISEHNRLYWYRQTLGQGPEFLTYFQNEAQLEKSRLLSDRFSAERPKGSFSTLEIQRTEQGDSAMYLCASSYRESSYNEQFFGPGTRLTVL.

The V and J genes are TRBV7-2 and TRBJ2-5, with D perhaps TRBD1 (5 bases). This CDR3 spans 14 amino acids. Germline-derived CDR1 and CDR2 are SGHTA and FQGNSA. V shed 1 base and J shed 5 bases, with 11 bases lying between them. The CDR3 is CASSLVPGLETQYF. The CDR3 coding sequence is TGTGCCAGCAGCTTAGTTCCAGGGTTGGAGACCCAGTACTTC.

The chain employs TRBV13 and TRBJ2-3, with 7 bases lining up with TRBD1. The germline CDR1 and CDR2 sequences are PRHDT and FYEKMQ (reference sequence). This CDR3 region has 15 residues. Trimming at V came to 5 bases and at J to 2 bases, leaving 7 bases not matched to a gene. The CDR3 reads CASSRGQRPTDTQYF. As DNA, the CDR3 is TGTGCCAGCAGCAGGGGACAGCGACCCACAGATACGCAGTATTTT. The full variable domain, with the rest looked up from reference TRBV13 and TRBJ2-3, is AAGVIQSPRHLIKEKRETATLKCYPIPRHDTVYWYQQGPGQDPQFLISFYEKMQSDKGSIPDRFSAQQFSDYHSELNMSSLELGDSALYFCASSRGQRPTDTQYFGPGTRLTVL.

The rearrangement uses TRBV4-1 and TRBJ2-6; D possibly corresponds to TRBD1 (6 bases). Trimming removed 0 bases from V and 0 bases from J, with 15 bases in between. The CDR3 is 19 residues long. CDR1 MGHRA and CDR2 YSYEKL come from the germline V gene. The CDR3 loop is CASSQDIAGAYSGANVLTF. The CDR3, as DNA: TGCGCCAGCAGCCAAGATATTGCAGGGGCGTACTCTGGGGCCAACGTCCTGACTTTC.

The chain employs TRBV18 and TRBJ1-4, with D hard to call. The CDR3 sequence is 14 residues long. Trimming removed 4 bases from V and 6 bases from J, with 12 bases in between. CDR1 KGHSH and CDR2 LQKENI come from the germline V gene. The CDR3 DNA follows: TGTGCCAGCTCACGGGGAGGCGCATATGAAAAACTGTTTTTT. This codes for CASSRGGAYEKLFF.

The chain recombines TRBV29-1 with TRBJ2-1; TRBD1 matches at 7 bases. The CDR3 length is 14 residues. After removal of 7 bases from V and 0 bases from J, the junction contained 6 bases not matched to a gene. The germline V gene has CDR1 SQVTM and CDR2 ANQGSEA. The CDR3 sequence: CSGRQGSSYNEQFF. The CDR3 bases are TGCAGCGGCCGACAGGGTAGCTCCTACAATGAGCAGTTCTTC.

J is TRBJ1-5 and V is TRBV6-1; the D gene is possibly TRBD1 (6 bases). This CDR3 region has 13 residues. V was pared by 5 bases and J by 4 bases, with 9 bases between. The V gene's germline CDR1 is MNHNS and CDR2 SASEGT. For the CDR3, the DNA is TGTGCCAGCAGTTGGACAGCGAATCAGCCCCAGCATTTT. This translates into CASSWTANQPQHF.

The chain employs TRBV4-1 and TRBJ1-2; D call uncertain. This CDR3 spans 13 amino acids. Germline V gene data show CDR1 as MGHRA and CDR2 as YSYEKL. V was shortened by 2 bases and J by 1 base, with 5 bases between the two germline ends. CDR3: CASSQNSNYGYTF. CDR3 in DNA: TGCGCCAGCAGCCAAAACAGTAACTATGGCTACACCTTC.